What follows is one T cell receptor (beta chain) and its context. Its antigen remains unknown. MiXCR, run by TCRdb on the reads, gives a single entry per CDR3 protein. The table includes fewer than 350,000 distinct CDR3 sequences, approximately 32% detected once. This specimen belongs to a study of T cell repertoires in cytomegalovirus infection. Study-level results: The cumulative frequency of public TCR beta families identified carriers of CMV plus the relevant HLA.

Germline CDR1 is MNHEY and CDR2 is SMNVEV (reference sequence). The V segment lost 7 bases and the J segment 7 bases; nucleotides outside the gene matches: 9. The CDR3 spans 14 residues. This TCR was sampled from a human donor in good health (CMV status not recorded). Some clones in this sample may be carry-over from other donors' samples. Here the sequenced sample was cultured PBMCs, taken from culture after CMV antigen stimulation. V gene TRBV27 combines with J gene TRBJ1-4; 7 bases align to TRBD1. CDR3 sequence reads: CASMSGGEREKLFF. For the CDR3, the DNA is TGTGCCAGCATGTCAGGGGGGGAGCGTGAAAAACTGTTTTTT.